This TCR beta chain stems from a study of fetal regulatory T cell absence and autoimmunity. Study-wide results and caveats: Some top pancreas TCR clones were over 90-fold enriched versus cord blood. Pancreas and cord blood did not differ much in TRB family usage.

Of note for this clone: Its cognate antigen is unknown.

This was a survey-level run. The repertoire was sequenced with immunoSEQ multiplex PCR; TCRdb's copy has only in-frame clones and lacks some. The data show approximately 94,000 clones, approximately 75% seen once. V was clipped by 5 bases and J by 1 base; unmatched bases: 7. Per the germline V gene, CDR1 is SGHAT and CDR2 is FQNNGV. The CDR3 is 18 residues long. The source material was pancreas tissue. The source is a male donor with IPEX syndrome. The chain combines TRBV11-2 with TRBJ2-4, with 14 bases lining up with TRBD2. CDR3 protein: CASSAWGLAGEAKNIQYF. In nucleotides, the CDR3 is TGTGCCAGCAGCGCATGGGGACTAGCGGGGGAGGCCAAAAACATTCAGTACTTC.